These T cell receptor beta chains were read from a single sample in a study of PD-L1 blockade in urothelial cancer. The method was immunoSEQ multiplex PCR; TCRdb's version includes in-frame clones alone and lacks a portion of them. The repertoire holds more than 85,000 clones, roughly 84% seen once, with approximately 2% in the top ten. The source was PBMCs, collected around atezolizumab (anti-PD-L1) treatment. The source of these receptors is a man aged 60 to 69 with urothelial cancer. Both conserved end residues are part of each CDR3. Each record gives: clone size, J gene, V gene, D gene, CDR3 protein, CDR3 DNA. D genes are given only for firm matches. Size is omitted from some rows. Given values are once, few, many or a class for expanded clones.

>NA|TRBJ2-1|TRBV29-1|TRBD2
CSADRLAPANEQFF
TGCAGCGCCGACAGACTAGCGCCAGCCAATGAGCAGTTCTTC
>NA|TRBJ2-2|TRBV10-3|NA
CAISDPGGERTGELFF
TGTGCCATCAGTGATCCCGGCGGGGAGAGGACCGGGGAGCTGTTTTTT
>NA|TRBJ2-3|TRBV9|TRBD2
CASSFSGGAADTQYF
TGTGCCAGCAGCTTTAGCGGGGGGGCCGCAGATACGCAGTATTTT
>NA|TRBJ2-1|TRBV6-6|NA
CASSYSGNEQFF
TGTGCCAGCAGTTACTCCGGCAATGAGCAGTTCTTC
>NA|TRBJ2-5|TRBV21-1|NA
CASSRTGQKQETQYF
TGTGCCAGCAGCCGCACGGGACAAAAACAAGAGACCCAGTACTTC
>NA|TRBJ2-5|TRBV7-8|TRBD2
CASSQTGLAGSRETQYF
TGTGCCAGCAGCCAGACGGGACTAGCGGGGTCCCGGGAGACCCAGTACTTC
>NA|TRBJ2-7|TRBV6-5|NA
CAIGHEQYF
TGTGCCATTGGGCACGAGCAGTACTTC
>NA|TRBJ2-1|TRBV5-6|TRBD2
CASSLTGGPYNEQFF
TGTGCCAGCAGCTTAACGGGAGGCCCTTACAATGAGCAGTTCTTC
>NA|TRBJ2-7|TRBV7-8|NA
CASSLEQLYEQYF
TGTGCCAGCAGCTTAGAACAGCTATACGAGCAGTACTTC
>NA|TRBJ1-6|TRBV7-6|TRBD1
CASSVGQDNSPLHF
TGTGCCAGCAGCGTAGGACAGGATAATTCACCCCTCCACTTT
>NA|TRBJ2-3|TRBV13|TRBD2
CASSTSGVRGTDTQYF
TGTGCCAGCAGCACTAGCGGGGTGCGGGGCACAGATACGCAGTATTTT
>NA|TRBJ2-1|TRBV11-2|NA
CASSPPSYNEQFF
TGTGCCAGCAGCCCCCCCAGCTACAATGAGCAGTTCTTC
>NA|TRBJ2-7|TRBV6-5|NA
CASRRVGEQYF
TGTGCCAGCAGGAGGGTGGGCGAGCAGTACTTC
>NA|TRBJ2-5|TRBV9|NA
CASSGGTTAETQYF
TGTGCCAGCAGTGGAGGGACGACTGCGGAGACCCAGTACTTC
>NA|TRBJ2-5|TRBV7-2|NA
CASSLDPARVETQYF
TGTGCCAGCAGCTTAGATCCCGCCAGGGTTGAGACCCAGTACTTC
>NA|TRBJ1-5|TRBV28|NA
CASSFVSGSQPQHF
TGTGCCAGCAGTTTTGTGTCAGGTAGTCAGCCCCAGCATTTT
>NA|TRBJ1-4|TRBV5-1|NA
CASSLVGQRNEKLFF
TGCGCCAGCAGCTTGGTCGGTCAGCGTAATGAAAAACTGTTTTTT
>NA|TRBJ2-1|TRBV11-2|TRBD2
CASSPRERGVGEQFF
TGTGCCAGCAGCCCCCGTGAGCGGGGGGTCGGTGAGCAGTTCTTC
>NA|TRBJ1-2|TRBV2|TRBD1
CASRTGMGGYTF
TGTGCCAGCAGGACAGGGATGGGTGGCTACACCTTC
>NA|TRBJ2-3|TRBV30|TRBD1
CAWSAQGARRYF
TGTGCCTGGAGTGCACAGGGGGCGCGGCGGTATTTT
>once|TRBJ1-4|TRBV7-9|TRBD1
CASSFMRGRDEKLFF
TGTGCCAGCAGCTTTATGAGGGGGCGGGATGAAAAACTGTTTTTT
>NA|TRBJ1-1|TRBV5-6|NA
CASSQYGYTEAFF
TGTGCCAGCAGCCAATACGGTTACACTGAAGCTTTCTTT
>once|TRBJ2-3|TRBV9|TRBD1
CASTTTGVTDTQYF
TGTGCCAGCACCACCACAGGGGTCACAGATACGCAGTATTTT
>NA|TRBJ1-1|TRBV9|NA
CASSVQASNTEAFF
TGTGCCAGCAGCGTCCAGGCCTCGAACACTGAAGCTTTCTTT
>NA|TRBJ2-7|TRBV6-1|TRBD1
CASSSGQGYEQYF
TGTGCCAGCAGCTCGGGACAGGGCTACGAGCAGTACTTC
>NA|TRBJ2-3|TRBV30|TRBD2
CAWSVAGWTDTQYF
TGTGCCTGGAGTGTAGCGGGATGGACAGATACGCAGTATTTT
>once|TRBJ1-1|TRBV18|NA
CASSIQENTEAFF
TGTGCCAGCTCGATACAGGAGAACACTGAAGCTTTCTTT
>NA|TRBJ2-7|TRBV27|TRBD2
CASSSPGLVSEQYF
TGTGCCAGCAGTTCTCCGGGACTAGTGAGCGAGCAGTACTTC
>NA|TRBJ1-6|TRBV9|TRBD1
CASSVGLQGGNSPLHF
TGTGCCAGCAGCGTAGGACTACAGGGGGGGAATTCACCCCTCCACTTT
>many|TRBJ2-1|TRBV29-1|NA
CSVALALGEQFF
TGCAGCGTTGCACTAGCTTTGGGAGAGCAGTTCTTC
>NA|TRBJ2-6|TRBV4-1|NA
CASSQAASSGANVLTF
TGCGCCAGCAGCCAAGCTGCGAGCTCTGGGGCCAACGTCCTGACTTTC
>NA|TRBJ2-7|TRBV4-2|NA
CASSQQVTSYEQYF
TGTGCCAGCAGCCAACAGGTCACTTCCTACGAGCAGTACTTC
>few|TRBJ2-1|TRBV13|NA
CASSLSPGVGEQFF
TGTGCCAGCAGCTTATCACCGGGGGTGGGTGAGCAGTTCTTC
>NA|TRBJ1-5|TRBV27|TRBD1
CASSLLTGGGQPQHF
TGTGCCAGCAGTCTATTAACAGGGGGCGGGCAGCCCCAGCATTTT
>NA|TRBJ2-3|TRBV5-4|NA
CASSLVGGADTQYF
TGTGCCAGCAGCTTGGTAGGGGGGGCAGATACGCAGTATTTT
>NA|TRBJ1-1|TRBV10-3|NA
CATLLGGAGDTEAFF
TGTGCCACCTTGTTGGGGGGGGCGGGGGACACTGAAGCTTTCTTT
>NA|TRBJ2-1|TRBV7-2|TRBD2
CASSLDPGTRVEQFF
TGTGCCAGCAGCTTAGATCCCGGGACTAGGGTTGAGCAGTTCTTC
>NA|TRBJ1-4|TRBV15|NA
CATSRAGGSGEKLFF
TGTGCCACCAGCAGAGCCGGGGGGTCCGGTGAAAAACTGTTTTTT
>NA|TRBJ1-2|TRBV28|NA
CATVPTALDNYGYTF
TGTGCCACCGTTCCTACCGCCCTAGACAACTATGGCTACACCTTC
>NA|TRBJ2-7|TRBV5-1|TRBD2
CASSLEAGQRGAYEQYF
TGCGCCAGCAGCTTGGAAGCGGGGCAGCGGGGTGCCTACGAGCAGTACTTC
>NA|TRBJ2-5|TRBV7-2|TRBD1
CASSAAGGQETQYF
TGTGCCAGCAGCGCGGCAGGGGGTCAAGAGACCCAGTACTTC
>once|TRBJ2-1|TRBV7-9|TRBD1
CASSTTGVNEQFF
TGTGCCAGCAGTACTACAGGGGTCAATGAGCAGTTCTTC
>NA|TRBJ2-1|TRBV7-9|TRBD1
CASSYGTGRLEQFF
TGTGCCAGCAGTTACGGGACAGGGCGACTTGAGCAGTTCTTC
>NA|TRBJ2-2|TRBV9|TRBD2
CASSVGGRWAGELFF
TGTGCCAGCAGCGTAGGCGGGAGGTGGGCCGGGGAGCTGTTTTTT
>NA|TRBJ2-3|TRBV5-4|TRBD1
CASSQQGDTQYF
TGTGCCAGCAGCCAACAGGGGGATACGCAGTATTTT
>NA|TRBJ2-7|TRBV28|NA
CASTQGGDLFEQYF
TGTGCCAGCACCCAGGGGGGTGACCTCTTTGAGCAGTACTTC